This entry is about one T cell receptor beta chain. Between the trimmed V and J ends, which lost 0 bases and 7 bases, there was a span of 10 bases. Germline V gene data show CDR1 as SNHLY and CDR2 as FYNNEI. This CDR3 is 14 amino acids long. This sample is drawn from a study of blood T cell repertoires in COVID-19. Turning to the study itself: From the United States, Italy and Spain came samples of acute and convalescent COVID-19.

In the original analysis: Researchers report that nucleated cell counts were estimated from reference gene primer amplification. This table comes from immunoSEQ multiplex PCR, and its TCRdb copy is limited to in-frame clones, with some not included. That table is the source of V, J and clone size, and D and trimming were worked out from the DNA. The data contain approximately 180,000 clones, more than 80% of them singletons. Ages ranged from roughly 18 to 100 years, with residence in approximately 23 US areas. Categorization into cohorts depended on clinical history that participants reported. V is TRBV2 and J is TRBJ1-5; possibly TRBD1 for D (6 bases). This sequence originates from a man in his forties or fifties who had recovered from COVID-19. Sequenced sample: PBMCs or T cells enriched from blood (not recorded which). DNA of the CDR3: TGTGCCAGCAGTGAAGCTGCAGGGGAACAGCCCCAGCATTTT. Its protein product is CASSEAAGEQPQHF. Variable domain in full (rest from reference TRBV2 and TRBJ1-5): EPEVTQTPSHQVTQMGQEVILRCVPISNHLYFYWYRQILGQKVEFLVSFYNNEISEKSEIFDDQFSVERPDGSNFTLKIRSTKLEDSAMYFCASSEAAGEQPQHFGDGTRLSIL.